What follows are 23 T cell receptor beta chains derived from one specimen sequenced in a study of a mutant IDH1 vaccine in newly diagnosed glioma. Profiled with immunoSEQ multiplex PCR; TCRdb holds only in-frame clones, not every one. In the table there are some 34,000 clones, about 93% of which are singletons. These receptors' targets are unknown. The time point denotes: week 47, end of study. Vaccine doses each comprised 300 ug of mutant IDH1 20-mer peptide, with topical imiquimod. The material was PBMCs, obtained from a glioma patient whose treatment included an IDH1 peptide vaccine. The receptors were sampled from a woman in her thirties or forties with glioma.

This clone came up a few times. The chain is built from TRBV6-5 and TRBJ1-2; D not certain. V was pared by 5 bases and J by 2 bases, with 6 bases between. The CDR3 length is 12 residues. Germline values: CDR1 MNHEY, CDR2 SVGAGI. The DNA for the CDR3 is TGTGCCAGCAGTAAAGGGAACTATGGCTACACCTTC. Translating gives CASSKGNYGYTF.

The chain joins TRBV10-3 to TRBJ2-7, with D perhaps matching TRBD1 or TRBD2 (6 bases each). This CDR3 has 15 residues. Trimming took 1 base from V and 2 from J, leaving 12 bases between them. Germline assignment: CDR1 ENHRY and CDR2 SYGVKD. CDR3 region: CAISEWGALPYEQYF. The CDR3 nucleotides are TGTGCCATCAGTGAGTGGGGGGCATTACCCTACGAGCAGTACTTC.

The chain employs TRBV10-1 and TRBJ2-7; TRBD2 agrees at 11 bases. The CDR3 covers 17 residues. With 0 bases clipped from V and 5 bases from J, the junction kept 9 bases outside the gene matches. Germline V gives CDR1 WNHNN, CDR2 SYGVQD (reference sequence). In DNA, the CDR3 is TGCGCCAGCAGTGAGTCGACGCTACTAGCGGGAGTCAACGAGCAGTACTTC. Amino acid sequence: CASSESTLLAGVNEQYF.

The rearrangement links TRBV4-2 to TRBJ1-6, with D maybe TRBD1 (6 bases). CDR3 length equals 18 residues. With 4 bases removed from V and 3 bases from J, the gap between germline ends came to 19 bases. From germline, CDR1 is LGHNA and CDR2 YNFKEQ. The CDR3 sequence: CASSPSPQQGGYNSPLHF. CDR3 bases: TGTGCCAGCAGCCCCAGCCCTCAACAGGGAGGCTATAATTCACCCCTCCACTTT.

CDR3 in amino acids: CASSLVGLPLHF. The CDR3 DNA reads as TGTGCCAGCAGCTTAGTGGGCCTTCCCCTCCACTTT. The rearrangement links TRBV7-2 to TRBJ1-6; D ambiguous. The CDR3 contains 12 residues. Germline V gene data show CDR1 as SGHTA and CDR2 as FQGNSA. V lost 1 base and J 13 bases, leaving 8 bases between the germline ends.

V is TRBV5-4 and J is TRBJ2-5, with D unresolved. Germline-derived CDR1 and CDR2 are SGHNT and YYREEE (reference sequence). The CDR3 runs 13 residues. V lost 0 bases to trimming and J lost 5 bases, with 8 bases between them. CDR3 sequence (DNA): TGTGCCAGCAGCTTGGTTTCACGGGAGACCCAGTACTTC. Residues: CASSLVSRETQYF.

This clone was counted a few times. The V gene is TRBV5-4, the J gene TRBJ1-1; 7 bases fit TRBD1. Germline values: CDR1 SGHNT, CDR2 YYREEE (reference sequence). V dropped 5 bases and J dropped 13; count of bases not matched to a gene: 14. The CDR3 sequence is 13 residues long. The CDR3 here is CASSPDLDRAGFF. The CDR3 DNA is TGTGCCAGCAGTCCCGACCTCGACAGGGCTGGTTTCTTT. The complete variable domain, with remaining parts taken from reference TRBV5-4 and TRBJ1-1, reads ETGVTQSPTHLIKTRGQQVTLRCSSQSGHNTVSWYQQALGQGPQFIFQYYREEENGRGNFPPRFSGLQFPNYSSELNVNALELDDSALYLCASSPDLDRAGFFGQGTRLTVV.

The J gene is TRBJ2-1, the V gene TRBV29-1; D gene ambiguous. There are 13 residues in the CDR3. The germline V and J ends were trimmed by 8 bases and 2 bases, with 13 bases remaining between them. Germline values: CDR1 SQVTM, CDR2 ANQGSEA. The CDR3 loop reads CSQRRIAYNEQFF. DNA for the CDR3: TGCAGCCAACGGCGGATAGCCTACAATGAGCAGTTCTTC.

The rearrangement links TRBV7-2 to TRBJ2-7; maybe TRBD2 (5 bases). Trimming removed 5 bases from V and 4 bases from J, with 18 bases in between. The CDR3 length is 15 residues. Germline CDR1 and CDR2: SGHTA and FQGNSA. The CDR3 is CASSRTGENSYEQYF. CDR3 DNA sequence: TGTGCCAGCAGCCGGACCGGGGAGAACTCTTACGAGCAGTACTTC.

The chain carries TRBV2 and TRBJ2-7, with 8 nucleotides matching TRBD2. The V gene's germline CDR1 is SNHLY and CDR2 FYNNEI. There are 15 residues in the CDR3. The V and J ends lost 4 bases and 0 bases, in that order; junction bases with no gene match: 5. Here the CDR3 reads CASSGESGGSYEQYF. In DNA, the CDR3 is TGTGCCAGCAGTGGCGAGAGCGGGGGCTCCTACGAGCAGTACTTC.

This clone was recorded a few times. This chain connects TRBV29-1 to TRBJ1-1; D gene unclear. This CDR3 spans 12 amino acids. The germline gives CDR1 SQVTM, CDR2 ANQGSEA. V was shortened by 6 bases and J by 1 base, with 9 bases between the two germline ends. The CDR3: CSVIKGNTEAFF. The CDR3 region has the DNA TGCAGCGTGATTAAAGGGAACACTGAAGCTTTCTTT.

The chain employs TRBV18 and TRBJ1-4; 7 positions match TRBD1. Per germline, CDR1 KGHSH and CDR2 LQKENI. The V segment lost 0 bases and the J segment 8 bases; nucleotides outside the gene matches: 6. This CDR3 is 15 amino acids long. The CDR3, as DNA: TGTGCCAGCTCACCACCGGGGACAGTCGACGAAAAACTGTTTTTT. This translates into CASSPPGTVDEKLFF.

The table lists this clone with a count of one. V is TRBV7-9 and J is TRBJ1-2; TRBD1 might be the D (5 bases). Germline CDR1 SEHNR, CDR2 FQNEAQ (reference sequence). This CDR3 is 16 amino acids long. V lost 4 bases and J lost 4, with 19 bases in between. This CDR3 reads CASSYKTDIRGYGYTF. Written as DNA, the CDR3 is TGTGCCAGCAGCTACAAGACGGACATAAGGGGCTATGGCTACACCTTC. Full variable domain (outside the CDR3, taken from reference TRBV7-9 and TRBJ1-2): DTGVSQNPRHKITKRGQNVTFRCDPISEHNRLYWYRQTLGQGPEFLTYFQNEAQLEKSRLLSDRFSAERPKGSFSTLEIQRTEQGDSAMYLCASSYKTDIRGYGYTFGSGTRLTVV.

This CDR3 is CASSPDRGSNQPQHF. The CDR3 nucleotides are TGTGCCAGCAGCCCCGACAGGGGTAGCAATCAGCCCCAGCATTTT. V is TRBV6-5 and J is TRBJ1-5; 8 positions match TRBD1. The CDR3 is 15 residues long. The V gene end was trimmed by 6 bases and the J gene end by 0 bases; junction bases not matched to a gene: 4. Germline CDR1 reads MNHEY; CDR2 reads SVGAGI.

The V gene is TRBV10-3, the J gene TRBJ1-1; D is unresolved. From germline, CDR1 is ENHRY and CDR2 SYGVKD. The CDR3 spans 12 residues. Trimming left V 3 bases short and J 8 bases short, with 10 bases between. The CDR3 reads CAISDSTYEAFF. CDR3 nucleotide sequence: TGTGCCATCAGTGATTCGACCTACGAAGCTTTCTTT.

CDR3: CASSRVGGLIGAFF. Written as DNA, the CDR3 is TGTGCCAGCAGCCGCGTGGGGGGACTGATAGGCGCTTTCTTT. The chain employs TRBV14 and TRBJ1-1; D might be TRBD1 (5 bases). The germline V and J ends were trimmed by 4 bases and 11 bases, with 20 bases remaining between them. The CDR3 spans 14 residues. The germline gives CDR1 SGHDN, CDR2 FVKESK.

The chain combines TRBV19 with TRBJ2-3, with 9 nucleotides matching TRBD2. The V gene end was trimmed by 5 bases and the J gene end by 3 bases; junction bases not matched to a gene: 3. There are 14 residues in the CDR3. Germline V gene data show CDR1 as LNHDA and CDR2 as SQIVND (reference sequence). CDR3 in DNA: TGTGCCAGTAGTTTAGCGGGAGATACAGATACGCAGTATTTT. Residues: CASSLAGDTDTQYF.

The chain couples TRBV4-3 to TRBJ2-3, with TRBD2 matching over 7 bases. The germline V gene has CDR1 LGHNA and CDR2 YSLEER. J was trimmed by 5 bases and V by 0 bases; bases with no gene match: 14. The CDR3 length is 18 residues. The CDR3 reads CASSQDQGGGGGGDTQYF. CDR3 coding DNA: TGCGCCAGCAGCCAAGATCAGGGCGGGGGTGGTGGTGGAGATACGCAGTATTTT.

This chain uses TRBV14 with TRBJ1-1; possibly TRBD1 for D (5 bases). This CDR3 is 14 amino acids long. Trimming left V 1 base short and J 5 bases short, with 11 bases between. In germline, CDR1 is SGHDN, CDR2 FVKESK. The CDR3 DNA follows: TGTGCCAGCAGCCAAGGGGGTGGGGGGACTGAAGCTTTCTTT. This codes for CASSQGGGGTEAFF.

The V call is TRBV28, the J call TRBJ1-5; no reliable D call. The CDR3 totals 16 residues. Germline V CDR1 and CDR2: MDHEN, SYDVKM. V lost 4 bases and J lost 0, with 13 bases in between. In nucleotides, the CDR3 is TGTGCCAGCAGTTCTGCCGACACTTATAGCAATCAGCCCCAGCATTTT. Residues: CASSSADTYSNQPQHF.

The J gene is TRBJ2-1, the V gene TRBV5-4; maybe TRBD2 (5 bases). V gave up 5 bases and J gave up 3 bases, with 9 bases separating them. The CDR3 contains 13 residues. CDR1 and CDR2 (germline): SGHNT, YYREEE (reference sequence). The CDR3 is CASSFTSYNEQFF. The CDR3 nucleotides read TGTGCCAGCAGTTTTACTAGCTACAATGAGCAGTTCTTC.

J is TRBJ2-1 and V is TRBV29-1; D may be TRBD1 (6 bases). The germline CDR1 and CDR2 sequences are SQVTM and ANQGSEA. Deletions cut 3 bases from V and 11 bases from J, with 11 bases between. The CDR3 has 11 residues. The chain's CDR3 is CSVDRDTKQFF. In nucleotides, the CDR3 is TGCAGCGTTGATAGGGACACGAAGCAGTTCTTC.

The chain uses TRBV5-1 and TRBJ2-3, with 14 bases that match TRBD2. The CDR3 length is 17 residues. V was pared by 0 bases and J by 4 bases, with 4 bases of the junction left unmatched. The germline V gene encodes CDR1 SGHRS and CDR2 YFSETQ. The CDR3 DNA reads TGCGCCAGCAGCTTGGCAACGACTAGCGGGGGGGCAGATACGCAGTATTTT. It translates to CASSLATTSGGADTQYF.